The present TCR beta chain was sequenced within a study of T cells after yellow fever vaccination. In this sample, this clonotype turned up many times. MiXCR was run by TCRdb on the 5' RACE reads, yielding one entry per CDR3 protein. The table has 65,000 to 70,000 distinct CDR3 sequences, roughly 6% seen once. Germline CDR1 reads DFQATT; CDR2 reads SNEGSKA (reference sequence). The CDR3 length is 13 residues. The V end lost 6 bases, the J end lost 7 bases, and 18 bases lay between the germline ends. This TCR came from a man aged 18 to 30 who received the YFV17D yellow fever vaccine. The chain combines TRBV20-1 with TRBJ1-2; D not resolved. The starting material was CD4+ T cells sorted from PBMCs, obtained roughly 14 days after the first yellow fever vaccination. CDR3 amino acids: CSARTRAFGGYTF. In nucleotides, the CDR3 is TGCAGTGCCCGGACCCGAGCTTTCGGTGGCTACACCTTC.